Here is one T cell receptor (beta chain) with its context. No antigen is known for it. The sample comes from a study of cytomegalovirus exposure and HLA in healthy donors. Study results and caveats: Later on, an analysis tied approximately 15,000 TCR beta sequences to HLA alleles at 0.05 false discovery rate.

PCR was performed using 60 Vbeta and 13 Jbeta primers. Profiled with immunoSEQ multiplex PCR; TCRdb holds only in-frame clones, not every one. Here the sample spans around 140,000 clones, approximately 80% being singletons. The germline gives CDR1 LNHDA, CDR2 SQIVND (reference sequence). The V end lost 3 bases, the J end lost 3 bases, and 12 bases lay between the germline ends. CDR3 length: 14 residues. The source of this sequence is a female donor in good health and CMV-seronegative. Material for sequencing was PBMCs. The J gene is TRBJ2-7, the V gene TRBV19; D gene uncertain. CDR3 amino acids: CASSMFPGFYEQYF. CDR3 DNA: TGTGCCAGTAGTATGTTCCCTGGCTTCTACGAGCAGTACTTC.